Below are 23 T cell receptor beta chains sequenced from a single sample in a study of T cell responses to AZD1222 COVID-19 vaccine. Data came from immunoSEQ multiplex PCR; TCRdb stores just in-frame clones and leaves some out. The sample includes tens of thousands of clones, approximately 89% of them seen just once. Material: peripheral blood, obtained on day 0 of MenACWY control vaccination. The receptors shown here come from an adult in good health.

V and J are TRBV6-2 or TRBV6-3 and TRBJ1-5; no clear D. V was trimmed by 5 bases and J by 1 base, leaving 18 bases between them. CDR3 length equals 17 residues. Germline V gene sequence: CDR1 MNHEY, CDR2 SVGEGT. The CDR3 sequence is CASSPMPGARSNQPQHF. The CDR3 bases are TGTGCCAGCAGTCCCATGCCGGGCGCAAGGAGCAATCAGCCCCAGCATTTT.

CDR3 in DNA: TGTGCCAGCAGCTCCGGGATGATGGGGACCTACGAGCAGTACTTC. It codes for CASSSGMMGTYEQYF. This chain connects TRBV11-2 to TRBJ2-7; D may be TRBD2 (5 bases). The CDR3 has 15 amino acids. Between the trimmed V and J ends, which lost 4 bases and 2 bases, there was a span of 15 bases. Germline V gene data show CDR1 as SGHAT and CDR2 as FQNNGV.

The CDR3 spells CASSLLYQETQYF. The CDR3 DNA follows: TGTGCCAGCAGTCTCCTGTACCAAGAGACCCAGTACTTC. The rearrangement joins TRBV6-5 to TRBJ2-5, with unresolved D. The CDR3 has 13 amino acids. CDR1 and CDR2 from the germline V gene are MNHEY and SVGAGI. Trimming removed 5 bases from V and 0 bases from J, with 7 bases in between.

This clone has just one count. The J gene is TRBJ2-3, the V gene TRBV9; 7 nucleotides line up with TRBD2. This CDR3 comprises 15 residues. Germline CDR1 and CDR2: SGDLS and YYNGEE. V trimming: 5 bases; J trimming: 1 base; junction bases outside the gene matches: 7. The CDR3 nucleotides read TGTGCCAGCAGTGGGGCTAGCGGACGCACAGATACGCAGTATTTT. Protein: CASSGASGRTDTQYF.

The chain links TRBV6-4 to TRBJ2-2; D is undetermined. The germline gives CDR1 MRHNA, CDR2 SNTAGT. The V gene lost 6 bases and the J gene lost 1 base, with 6 bases spanning the gap. CDR3 length: 13 residues. CDR3 residues: CASSPQNTGELFF. The CDR3 DNA is TGTGCCAGCAGCCCTCAGAACACCGGGGAGCTGTTTTTT.

The J gene is TRBJ2-1, the V gene TRBV6-5, with 8 positions matching TRBD2. V lost 4 bases to trimming and J lost 15 bases; unmatched junction nucleotides: 8. The length of the CDR3 is 12 residues. CDR1 is MNHEY, CDR2 SVGAGI, per germline. CDR3 loop: CASSSPSGRSFF. The CDR3 DNA reads as TGTGCCAGCAGTTCCCCTAGCGGGCGGTCGTTCTTC.

The chain is built from TRBV12-3 or TRBV12-4 and TRBJ2-1; D is undetermined. The CDR3 length is 11 residues. Trimming removed 6 bases at V and 4 bases at J, with 4 bases between. The DNA of the CDR3 is TGTGCCAGCAGAGTATACAATGAGCAGTTCTTC. This codes for CASRVYNEQFF.

The chain couples TRBV27 to TRBJ1-1, with TRBD1 identical over 9 bases. V dropped 3 bases and J dropped 4; count of bases not matched to a gene: 6. This CDR3 is 15 amino acids long. Per germline, CDR1 MNHEY and CDR2 SMNVEV (reference sequence). The CDR3: CASSFTGGAGTEAFF. The CDR3 DNA follows: TGTGCCAGCAGTTTTACAGGGGGCGCGGGCACTGAAGCTTTCTTT.

The chain carries TRBV6-5 and TRBJ2-7; TRBD1 or TRBD2 may be the D gene (5 bases each). The CDR3 runs to 14 residues. Germline CDR1 reads MNHEY; CDR2 reads SVGAGI. Trimming shortened V by 5 bases and J by 3 bases, and 14 bases separated the two germline ends. The CDR3 sequence is CASSLLGGGYEQYF. The CDR3 region has the DNA TGTGCCAGCAGTCTCCTAGGTGGGGGCTACGAGCAGTACTTC.

V is TRBV3-1 (or the pseudogene TRBV3-2) and J is TRBJ2-3; D is undetermined. The CDR3 is made up of 13 amino acids. Germline loops: CDR1 LGHDT, CDR2 YNNKEL (reference sequence). V gave up 1 base and J gave up 4 bases, with 6 bases separating them. CDR3 residues: CASSQGSADTQYF. The CDR3 DNA follows: TGTGCCAGCAGCCAAGGGAGCGCAGATACGCAGTATTTT.

The chain has TRBV28 and TRBJ1-6; 7 bases map to TRBD1. The CDR3 is 14 residues long. Germline loops: CDR1 MDHEN, CDR2 SYDVKM. J lost 9 bases, V lost 3 bases, and 5 bases had no gene match. The DNA of the CDR3 is TGTGCCAGCAGTTTGGTACAGGGGAGTTCACCCCTCCACTTT. Amino acids: CASSLVQGSSPLHF.

This chain uses TRBV7-9 with TRBJ1-3; no firm D call. Per the germline V gene, CDR1 is SEHNR and CDR2 is FQNEAQ (reference sequence). V was cut by 1 base and J by 4 bases, with 5 bases left in between. The CDR3 has 13 amino acids. Written as DNA, the CDR3 is TGTGCCAGCAGCTTAGGCACGGGAAACACCATATATTTT. It translates to CASSLGTGNTIYF.

This chain connects TRBV5-4 to TRBJ2-1, with TRBD2 matching over 10 bases. The germline CDR1 and CDR2 sequences are SGHNT and YYREEE (reference sequence). Unmatched junction bases numbered 9, after V lost 3 bases and J lost 6 bases. The CDR3 has 16 residues. DNA for the CDR3: TGTGCCAGCAGCTCCGGGGGGGCTAGCGGGGGCAATGAGCAGTTCTTC. The encoded protein is CASSSGGASGGNEQFF.

The chain has TRBV5-4 and TRBJ2-1; 9 nucleotides match TRBD2. The CDR3 sequence is 15 residues long. The J segment lost 8 bases and the V segment lost 4 bases, leaving 10 bases of the junction unmatched. Germline CDR1 and CDR2: SGHNT and YYREEE (reference sequence). CDR3 in DNA: TGTGCCAGCAGCCCCCCCGCGGCTAGCGGGGATGAGCAGTTCTTC. Its translation: CASSPPAASGDEQFF.

The rearrangement links TRBV28 to TRBJ1-2; the match to TRBD1 covers 8 bases. With 2 bases clipped from V and 5 bases from J, the junction kept 7 bases outside the gene matches. The CDR3 is made up of 15 amino acids. CDR1 and CDR2 from the germline V gene are MDHEN and SYDVKM. The DNA for the CDR3 is TGTGCCAGCAGTTTACAGGGGGCTGGGGGTTATGGCTACACCTTC. Translation: CASSLQGAGGYGYTF.

The chain joins TRBV2 to TRBJ2-2; D call uncertain. V gave up 6 bases and J gave up 1 base, with 3 bases separating them. This CDR3 is 12 amino acids long. Per germline, CDR1 SNHLY and CDR2 FYNNEI. In DNA form, the CDR3 reads TGTGCCAGCAGAGAGAACACCGGGGAGCTGTTTTTT. Translation: CASRENTGELFF.

In DNA, the CDR3 is TGCGCCAGCAGTGATTGGGTTGGTTACACTGAAGCTTTCTTT. As protein: CASSDWVGYTEAFF. The chain uses TRBV10-2 and TRBJ1-1; D ambiguous. The CDR3 has 14 amino acids. Per germline, CDR1 WSHSY and CDR2 SAAADI. Trimming left V 3 bases short and J 3 bases short, with 11 bases between.

For the CDR3, the DNA is TGTGCCAGCAGCCTGGACAGGGGCAGGGGCAATCAGCCCCAGCATTTT. Protein product: CASSLDRGRGNQPQHF. The rearrangement links TRBV5-5 to TRBJ1-5; 9 nucleotides agree with TRBD1. CDR3 size: 16 residues. J lost 2 bases, V lost 4 bases, and 7 bases had no gene match. Germline values: CDR1 SGHKS, CDR2 YYEKEE (reference sequence).

V is TRBV7-9 and J is TRBJ2-3, with 12 bases fitting TRBD2. Germline CDR1 SEHNR, CDR2 FQNEAQ (reference sequence). This CDR3 region has 16 residues. The junction had 7 bases not matched to a gene; V was cut back by 5 bases and J by 4 bases. The CDR3 sequence is CASSGKRLAGADTQYF. The CDR3 bases are TGTGCCAGCAGCGGGAAAAGACTAGCGGGAGCAGATACGCAGTATTTT.

V gene TRBV2 combines with J gene TRBJ1-2, with 8 bases identical to TRBD1. The CDR3 is 14 amino acids. The germline V gene has CDR1 SNHLY and CDR2 FYNNEI. Losses at the gene ends were 5 bases for V and 3 bases for J; bases not matched to a gene: 5. The chain's CDR3 is CASSFQGADYGYTF. CDR3 in DNA: TGTGCCAGCAGTTTCCAGGGGGCGGACTATGGCTACACCTTC. The full variable domain, its missing parts supplied by reference TRBV2 and TRBJ1-2, is EPEVTQTPSHQVTQMGQEVILRCVPISNHLYFYWYRQILGQKVEFLVSFYNNEISEKSEIFDDQFSVERPDGSNFTLKIRSTKLEDSAMYFCASSFQGADYGYTFGSGTRLTVV.

The genes are TRBV6-5 and TRBJ1-5; D possibly corresponds to TRBD1 (6 bases). The germline V and J ends were trimmed by 7 bases and 1 base, with 11 bases remaining between them. The CDR3 has 14 amino acids. Germline V gene lookup returns CDR1 MNHEY and CDR2 SVGAGI. CDR3 DNA sequence: TGTGCCAGCAACGAACAGGGCAGCAATCAGCCCCAGCATTTT. Its protein is CASNEQGSNQPQHF.

The chain couples TRBV11-3 to TRBJ2-7; TRBD2 matches at 8 bases. CDR3 length: 13 residues. Germline trimming cut 8 bases from V and 2 bases from J; bases unmatched to any gene: 5. Per germline, CDR1 SGHNT and CDR2 YENEEA. In DNA, the CDR3 is TGTGCCAGCGGTCGCGGGGGGACCTACGAGCAGTACTTC. It yields the protein CASGRGGTYEQYF.

V and J are TRBV14 and TRBJ2-5; D gene unclear. V was clipped by 4 bases and J by 5 bases, with 11 bases between them. The CDR3 is 13 amino acids. Germline CDR1 and CDR2: SGHDN and FVKESK. The CDR3 DNA is TGTGCCAGCAGCCCAATGGCTGTCGAGACCCAGTACTTC. As protein: CASSPMAVETQYF.